Following are 2 T cell receptor beta chains from one sample sequenced in a study of T cells in Graves' hyperthyroidism and ophthalmopathy. TCR beta CDR3 regions were amplified from RNA. TCR CDR3 regions were first amplified by RT-PCR with HTBI primers. MiXCR, run by TCRdb on the multiplex PCR reads, gives a single entry per CDR3 protein. The repertoire consists of more than 500,000 distinct CDR3 sequences, with roughly 17% occurring once and the leading ten covering approximately 3.9%. Source material: blood. These receptors originate from a woman aged 25 to 39 with Graves' hyperthyroidism.

CDR3 protein: CSADGLAGETQYF. For the CDR3, the DNA is TGCAGTGCTGACGGACTAGCAGGAGAGACCCAGTACTTC. The chain couples TRBV20-1 to TRBJ2-5; 8 bases line up with TRBD2. Germline CDR1 is DFQATT and CDR2 is SNEGSKA (reference sequence). V lost 5 bases and J lost 4; bases outside the gene matches: 6. The CDR3 has 13 residues.

The sample holds many counts of this clonotype. The J gene is TRBJ2-5, the V gene TRBV6-2 or TRBV6-3, with D perhaps TRBD2 (5 bases). The CDR3 is 12 amino acids. Trimming took 10 bases from V and 7 from J, leaving 16 bases between them. The V gene's germline CDR1 is MNHEY and CDR2 SVGEGT. The CDR3 here is CATEEVLGTQYF. CDR3 DNA sequence: TGTGCCACCGAGGAGGTCTTGGGGACCCAGTACTTC.